The 4 T cell receptor beta chains in this list originate from one sample, sequenced in a study of a mutant IDH1 vaccine in newly diagnosed glioma. These receptors lack a known antigen. This table comes from immunoSEQ multiplex PCR, and its TCRdb copy is limited to in-frame clones, with some not included. The sample has approximately 30,000 clones, around 79% seen once. Time point reported: week 35, safety follow-up. Mutant IDH1 20-mer peptide, at 300 ug, made up each vaccine dose, with topical imiquimod. The sequencing used PBMCs, collected from a glioma patient whose treatment included an IDH1 peptide vaccine. These receptors were collected from a woman aged 25 to 39 with glioma. Some clones in this sample may be carry-over from other donors' samples.

The chain carries TRBV9 and TRBJ2-5; 7 nucleotides align to TRBD1. The CDR3 length is 14 residues. V gave up 3 bases and J gave up 3 bases; unmatched junction bases: 5. The germline V gene encodes CDR1 SGDLS and CDR2 YYNGEE. The CDR3 DNA sequence: TGTGCCAGCAGCGCAGGACAGGTGAAAGAGACCCAGTACTTC. Amino acids: CASSAGQVKETQYF.

The chain couples TRBV13 to TRBJ2-7; unclear D gene. The CDR3 totals 13 residues. Germline-derived CDR1 and CDR2 are PRHDT and FYEKMQ (reference sequence). Trimming pared 3 bases from V and 2 bases from J, leaving 8 bases between. CDR3 DNA sequence: TGTGCCAGCAGCTTTGAAAGGGCCTACGAGCAGTACTTC. Translation gives CASSFERAYEQYF.

The V gene is TRBV27, the J gene TRBJ2-5; no reliable D call. The V end lost 0 bases, the J end lost 4 bases, and 6 bases lay between the germline ends. This CDR3 region has 13 residues. The germline V gene has CDR1 MNHEY and CDR2 SMNVEV (reference sequence). Here the CDR3 reads CASSLSRGETQYF. For the CDR3, the DNA is TGTGCCAGCAGTTTATCCAGAGGAGAGACCCAGTACTTC.

This clone showed up just once. The chain carries TRBV6-5 and TRBJ2-6; D perhaps matches TRBD1 (6 bases). This CDR3 has 14 amino acids. Germline-derived CDR1 and CDR2 are MNHEY and SVGAGI. For the CDR3, the DNA is TGTCTGACAGGATCTTTTTCTGGGGCCAACGTCCTGACTTTC. As protein: CLTGSFSGANVLTF.